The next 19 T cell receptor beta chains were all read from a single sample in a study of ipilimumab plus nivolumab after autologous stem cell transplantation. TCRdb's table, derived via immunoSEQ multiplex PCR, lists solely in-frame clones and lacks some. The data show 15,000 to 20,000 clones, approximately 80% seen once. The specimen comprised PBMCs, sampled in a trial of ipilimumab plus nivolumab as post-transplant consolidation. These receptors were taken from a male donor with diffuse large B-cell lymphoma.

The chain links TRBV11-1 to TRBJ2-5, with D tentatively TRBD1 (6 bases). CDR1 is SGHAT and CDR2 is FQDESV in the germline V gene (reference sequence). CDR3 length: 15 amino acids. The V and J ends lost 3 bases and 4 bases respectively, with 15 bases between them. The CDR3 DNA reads TGTGCCAGCAGCTTCCCGACAGGTTCGGCAGAGACCCAGTACTTC. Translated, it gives CASSFPTGSAETQYF.

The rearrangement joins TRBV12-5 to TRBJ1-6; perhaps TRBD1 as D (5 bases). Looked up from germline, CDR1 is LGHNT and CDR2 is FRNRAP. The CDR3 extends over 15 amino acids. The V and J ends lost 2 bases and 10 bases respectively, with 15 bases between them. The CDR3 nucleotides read TGTGCTAGTGGTTTGCTTCAGGGAACGGGGTCACCCCTCCACTTT. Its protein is CASGLLQGTGSPLHF.

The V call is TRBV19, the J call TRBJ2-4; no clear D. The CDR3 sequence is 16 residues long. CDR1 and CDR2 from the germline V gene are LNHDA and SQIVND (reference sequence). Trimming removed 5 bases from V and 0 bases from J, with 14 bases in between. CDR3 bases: TGTGCCAGTAGTCCCTGGCAAACCATAGCCAAAAACATTCAGTACTTC. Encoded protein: CASSPWQTIAKNIQYF.

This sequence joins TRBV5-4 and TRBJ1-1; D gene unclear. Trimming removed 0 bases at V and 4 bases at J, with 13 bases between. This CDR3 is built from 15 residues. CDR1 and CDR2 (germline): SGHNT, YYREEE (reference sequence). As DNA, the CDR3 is TGTGCCAGCAGCTTGGTAATGGCCACCAGCACTGAAGCTTTCTTT. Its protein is CASSLVMATSTEAFF.

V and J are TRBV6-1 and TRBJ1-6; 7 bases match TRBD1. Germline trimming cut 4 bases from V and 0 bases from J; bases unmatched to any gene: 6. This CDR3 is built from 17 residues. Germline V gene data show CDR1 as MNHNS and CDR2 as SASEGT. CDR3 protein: CASSGQGLSSYNSPLHF. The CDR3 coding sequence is TGTGCCAGCAGTGGACAGGGTTTAAGCTCCTATAATTCACCCCTCCACTTT.

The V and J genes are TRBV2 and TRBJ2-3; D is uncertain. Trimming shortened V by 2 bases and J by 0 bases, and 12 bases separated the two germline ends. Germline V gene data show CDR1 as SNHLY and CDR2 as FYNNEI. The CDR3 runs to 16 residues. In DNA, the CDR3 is TGTGCCAGCAGTGAATTGGCAGTCCCTAGCACAGATACGCAGTATTTT. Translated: CASSELAVPSTDTQYF. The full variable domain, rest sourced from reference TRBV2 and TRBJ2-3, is EPEVTQTPSHQVTQMGQEVILRCVPISNHLYFYWYRQILGQKVEFLVSFYNNEISEKSEIFDDQFSVERPDGSNFTLKIRSTKLEDSAMYFCASSELAVPSTDTQYFGPGTRLTVL.

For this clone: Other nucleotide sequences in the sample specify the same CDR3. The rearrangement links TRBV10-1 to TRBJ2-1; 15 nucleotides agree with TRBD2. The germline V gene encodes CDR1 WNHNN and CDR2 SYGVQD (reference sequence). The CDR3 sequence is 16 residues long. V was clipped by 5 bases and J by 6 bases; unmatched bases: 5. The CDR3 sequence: CASSPGLAGGSNEQFF. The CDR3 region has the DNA TGCGCCAGCAGTCCGGGACTAGCGGGAGGTAGCAATGAGCAGTTCTTC.

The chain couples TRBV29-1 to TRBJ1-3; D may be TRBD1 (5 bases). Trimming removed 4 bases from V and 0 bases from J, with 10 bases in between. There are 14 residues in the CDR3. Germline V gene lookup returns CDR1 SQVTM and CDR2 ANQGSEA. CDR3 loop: CSVGQSGSGNTIYF. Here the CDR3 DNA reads TGCAGCGTTGGACAGTCCGGCTCTGGAAACACCATATATTTT.

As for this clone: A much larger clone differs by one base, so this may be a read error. In nucleotides, the CDR3 is TGTGCTAGTGGTTTGGTCTCCCCGGGGGGGAATCAGCCCCAGCATTTT. The encoded protein is CASGLVSPGGNQPQHF. V usage is TRBV12-5 and J usage is TRBJ1-5; TRBD1 might be the D (5 bases). The CDR3 has 16 residues. V lost 0 bases and J 4 bases, leaving 13 bases between the germline ends. Germline CDR1 is LGHNT and CDR2 is FRNRAP.

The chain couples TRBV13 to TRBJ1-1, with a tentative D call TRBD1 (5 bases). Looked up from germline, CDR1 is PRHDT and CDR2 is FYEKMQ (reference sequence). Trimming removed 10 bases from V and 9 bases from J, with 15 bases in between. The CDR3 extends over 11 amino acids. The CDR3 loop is CATERGGKAFF. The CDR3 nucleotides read TGTGCCACCGAACGGGGGGGTAAAGCTTTCTTT.

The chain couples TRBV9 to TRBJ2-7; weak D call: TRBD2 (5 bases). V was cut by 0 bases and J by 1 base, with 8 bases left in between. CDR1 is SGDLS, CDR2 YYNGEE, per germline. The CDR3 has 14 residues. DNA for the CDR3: TGTGCCAGCAGCGTAGCCAGCGGATCCTACGAGCAGTACTTC. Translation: CASSVASGSYEQYF. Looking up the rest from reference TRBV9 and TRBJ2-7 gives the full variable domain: DSGVTQTPKHLITATGQRVTLRCSPRSGDLSVYWYQQSLDQGLQFLIQYYNGEERAKGNILERFSAQQFPDLHSELNLSSLELGDSALYFCASSVASGSYEQYFGPGTRLTVT.

CDR3 loop: CASSQDSRQGSYTF. CDR3 sequence (DNA): TGCGCCAGCAGCCAAGATTCTAGACAGGGGAGCTACACCTTC. V gene TRBV4-3 combines with J gene TRBJ1-2; 8 bases are shared with TRBD1. Germline V gene sequence: CDR1 LGHNA, CDR2 YSLEER. Unmatched junction bases numbered 6, after V lost 0 bases and J lost 9 bases. The CDR3 sequence is 14 residues long.

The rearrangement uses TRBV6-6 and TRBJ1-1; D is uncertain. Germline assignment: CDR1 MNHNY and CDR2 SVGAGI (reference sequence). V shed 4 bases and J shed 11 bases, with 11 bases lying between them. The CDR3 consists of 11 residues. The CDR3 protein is CASSSNRDAFF. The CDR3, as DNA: TGTGCCAGCAGTTCTAACCGGGATGCTTTCTTT.

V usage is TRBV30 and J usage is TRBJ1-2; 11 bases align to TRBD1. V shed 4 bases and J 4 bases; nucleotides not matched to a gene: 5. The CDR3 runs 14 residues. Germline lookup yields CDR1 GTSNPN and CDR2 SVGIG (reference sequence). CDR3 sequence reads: CAWTDRGRIYGYTF. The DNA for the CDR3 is TGTGCCTGGACGGACAGGGGGCGCATCTATGGCTACACCTTC.

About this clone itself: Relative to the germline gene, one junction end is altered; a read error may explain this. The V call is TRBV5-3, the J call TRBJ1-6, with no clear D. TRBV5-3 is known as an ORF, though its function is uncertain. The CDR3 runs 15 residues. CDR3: CASSQDNGRSSPLHF. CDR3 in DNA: TGCGCCAGCAGCCAAGATAACGGGCGTTCTTCACCCCTCCACTTT.

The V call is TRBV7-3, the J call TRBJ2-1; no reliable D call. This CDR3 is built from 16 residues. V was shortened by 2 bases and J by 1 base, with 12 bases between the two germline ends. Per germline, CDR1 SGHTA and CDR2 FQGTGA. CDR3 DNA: TGTGCCAGCAGCTTAGTGAGTATCACTTCCTACAATGAGCAGTTCTTC. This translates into CASSLVSITSYNEQFF.

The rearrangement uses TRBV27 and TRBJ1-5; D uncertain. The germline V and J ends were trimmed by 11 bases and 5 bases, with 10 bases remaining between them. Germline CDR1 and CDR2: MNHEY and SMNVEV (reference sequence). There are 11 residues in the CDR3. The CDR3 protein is CASGRDQPQHF. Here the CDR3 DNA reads TGTGCCTCCGGCCGGGATCAGCCCCAGCATTTT.

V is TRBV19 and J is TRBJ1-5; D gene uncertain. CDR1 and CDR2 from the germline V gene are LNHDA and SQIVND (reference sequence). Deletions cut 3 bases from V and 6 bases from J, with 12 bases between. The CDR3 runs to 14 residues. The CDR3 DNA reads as TGTGCCAGTAGTATTACCCAGGCCCGTCAGCCCCAGCATTTT. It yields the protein CASSITQARQPQHF.

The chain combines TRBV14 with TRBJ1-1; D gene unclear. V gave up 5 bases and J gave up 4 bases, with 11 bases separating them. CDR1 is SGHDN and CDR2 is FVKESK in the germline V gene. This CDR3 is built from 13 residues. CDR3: CASSKEWVTEAFF. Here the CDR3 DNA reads TGTGCCAGCAGCAAGGAGTGGGTCACTGAAGCTTTCTTT.